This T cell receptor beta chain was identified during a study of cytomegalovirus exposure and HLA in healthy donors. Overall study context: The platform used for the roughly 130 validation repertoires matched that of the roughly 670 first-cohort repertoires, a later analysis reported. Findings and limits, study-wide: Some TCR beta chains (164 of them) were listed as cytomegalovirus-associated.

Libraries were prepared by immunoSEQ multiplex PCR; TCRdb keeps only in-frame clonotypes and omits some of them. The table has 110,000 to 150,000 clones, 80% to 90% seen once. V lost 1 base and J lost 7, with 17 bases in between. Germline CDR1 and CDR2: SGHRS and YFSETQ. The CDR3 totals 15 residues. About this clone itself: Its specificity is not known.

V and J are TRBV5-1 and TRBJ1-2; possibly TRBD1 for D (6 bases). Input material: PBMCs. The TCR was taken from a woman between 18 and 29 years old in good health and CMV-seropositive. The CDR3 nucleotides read TGCGCCAGCAGCTTGAGTGGGGGCGCATCGAGTGGCTACACCTTC. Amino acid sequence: CASSLSGGASSGYTF.